These 3 T cell receptor beta chains share one sample of origin, sequenced in a study of blood T cell repertoires in COVID-19. The method was immunoSEQ multiplex PCR; TCRdb's version includes in-frame clones alone and lacks a portion of them. Here the sample spans about 230,000 clones, about nine tenths being singletons. Sequences were obtained from peripheral blood. Every receptor here comes from a man aged 45-65 years with COVID-19, enrolled during active disease.

This clone was found many times. Other DNA sequences in the same sample also yield this CDR3. The genes are TRBV4-3 and TRBJ2-1; D is undetermined. CDR1 and CDR2 from the germline V gene are LGHNA and YSLEER. CDR3 length: 16 amino acids. The germline V and J ends were trimmed by 0 bases and 4 bases, with 13 bases remaining between them. CDR3 sequence reads: CASSQDFTNTYNEQFF. The DNA of the CDR3 is TGCGCCAGCAGCCAAGATTTCACAAACACATACAATGAGCAGTTCTTC.

The CDR3 protein is CASSTGVPNTEAFF. CDR3 nucleotides: TGTGCCAGTAGCACAGGGGTTCCGAACACTGAAGCTTTCTTT. V is TRBV19 and J is TRBJ1-1; TRBD1 matches 7 bases. The germline CDR1 and CDR2 sequences are LNHDA and SQIVND (reference sequence). The V segment lost 6 bases and the J segment 1 base; nucleotides outside the gene matches: 5. The CDR3 length is 14 residues.

The chain couples TRBV5-4 to TRBJ2-7; TRBD1 matches 7 bases. J lost 6 bases, V lost 4 bases, and 13 bases had no gene match. Germline V lookup: CDR1 SGHNT, CDR2 YYREEE (reference sequence). This CDR3 region has 15 residues. The CDR3, as DNA: TGTGCCAGCAGCCTCCGGACACAGGGGCCCGCCGAGCAGTACTTC. Protein product: CASSLRTQGPAEQYF.